These 32 T cell receptor beta chains originate from one sample sequenced in a study of blood T cell repertoires in COVID-19. The repertoire was sequenced with immunoSEQ multiplex PCR; TCRdb's copy has only in-frame clones and lacks some. The sample records tens of thousands of clones, 86% being singletons. Sequenced sample: peripheral blood. The receptors derive from a human donor with active COVID-19. The donor label of this sample is uncertain.

This clone appeared once. J is TRBJ2-1 and V is TRBV4-1, with D possibly being TRBD2 (6 bases). Germline values: CDR1 MGHRA, CDR2 YSYEKL. CDR3 size: 17 residues. Trimming took off 0 bases at V and 0 bases at J, with 12 bases between the two ends. CDR3 sequence: CASSQDSGGTSYNEQFF. The CDR3 region has the DNA TGCGCCAGCAGCCAAGATTCGGGCGGGACCTCCTACAATGAGCAGTTCTTC.

The DNA of the CDR3 is TGTGCCAGCAGTTCGGTAACACTAGAGGCTTTCTTT. Translating it yields CASSSVTLEAFF. The chain is built from TRBV12-3 or TRBV12-4 and TRBJ1-1; unclear D gene. This CDR3 has 12 amino acids. Between the trimmed V and J ends, which lost 4 bases and 11 bases, there was a span of 14 bases.

The chain joins TRBV19 to TRBJ2-7; 9 nucleotides line up with TRBD1. The length of the CDR3 is 15 residues. With 4 bases clipped from V and 2 bases from J, the junction kept 6 bases outside the gene matches. Germline lookup yields CDR1 LNHDA and CDR2 SQIVND (reference sequence). CDR3 DNA sequence: TGTGCCAGTAGTAGTGGACAGGGGAAGACCTACGAGCAGTACTTC. The encoded protein is CASSSGQGKTYEQYF.

The rearrangement links TRBV19 to TRBJ1-6; maybe TRBD1 (6 bases). CDR3 length equals 16 residues. Germline lookup yields CDR1 LNHDA and CDR2 SQIVND (reference sequence). With 4 bases removed from V and 8 bases from J, the gap between germline ends came to 18 bases. CDR3 DNA: TGTGCCAGTAGTAACCCCCTAACAGGGACCTATTCACCCCTCCACTTT. Protein product: CASSNPLTGTYSPLHF.

The gene calls are TRBV6-5 and TRBJ2-3; TRBD2 aligns across 10 bases. Germline loops: CDR1 MNHEY, CDR2 SVGAGI. The junction had 8 bases not matched to a gene; V was cut back by 8 bases and J by 6 bases. This CDR3 is 14 amino acids long. CDR3 coding DNA: TGTGCCAGCGAACCAGCGGGAGGGTCTGATACGCAGTATTTT. It encodes CASEPAGGSDTQYF.

This clone was counted once. The chain employs TRBV27 and TRBJ2-5, with a tentative D call TRBD1 (5 bases). The CDR3 is made up of 15 amino acids. Germline V CDR1 and CDR2: MNHEY, SMNVEV (reference sequence). The V gene lost 6 bases and the J gene lost 2 bases, with 16 bases spanning the gap. The CDR3 reads CASSLASGRQETQYF. DNA for the CDR3: TGTGCCAGCAGCCTCGCTTCAGGGCGTCAAGAGACCCAGTACTTC.

The CDR3 reads CASKGQRATNEKLFF. CDR3 bases: TGTGCCAGCAAAGGACAGAGAGCAACTAATGAAAAACTGTTTTTT. This chain uses TRBV2 with TRBJ1-4, with a weak D call TRBD1 (6 bases). The length of the CDR3 is 15 residues. Germline V gene data show CDR1 as SNHLY and CDR2 as FYNNEI. V lost 7 bases and J 0 bases, leaving 12 bases between the germline ends.

This chain uses TRBV27 with TRBJ2-3; 10 bases align to TRBD2. The CDR3 totals 15 residues. The germline V gene encodes CDR1 MNHEY and CDR2 SMNVEV (reference sequence). Trimming cost V 6 bases and J 5 bases; bases outside gene matches: 8. As DNA, the CDR3 is TGTGCCAGCAGCCGACCCCTAGCGGGAGTAGATACGCAGTATTTT. Its protein is CASSRPLAGVDTQYF.

The V gene is TRBV7-9, the J gene TRBJ2-1; 7 positions match TRBD1. J gave up 0 bases and V 5 bases, and 4 bases lay outside the gene matches. This CDR3 has 15 residues. Germline V CDR1 and CDR2: SEHNR, FQNEAQ (reference sequence). CDR3 DNA sequence: TGTGCCAGCAGCAAACGGGACAGCTCCTACAATGAGCAGTTCTTC. Translated: CASSKRDSSYNEQFF.

This clone was counted a few times. V and J are TRBV14 and TRBJ1-1; 9 bases are shared with TRBD1. The CDR3 has 17 residues. Trimming cost V 4 bases and J 3 bases; bases outside gene matches: 12. CDR1 and CDR2 (germline): SGHDN, FVKESK. CDR3 loop: CASSPGQGFGLDTEAFF. CDR3 DNA: TGTGCCAGCAGCCCCGGACAGGGGTTCGGTCTGGACACTGAAGCTTTCTTT.

This rearrangement joins TRBV5-1 to TRBJ2-1; TRBD2 might be the D (6 bases). V was clipped by 5 bases and J by 12 bases, with 21 bases between them. The CDR3 loop spans 14 amino acids. CDR1 and CDR2 from the germline V gene are SGHRS and YFSETQ. The CDR3 spells CASRPDPGSSGQFF. CDR3 DNA: TGCGCCAGCAGGCCAGACCCCGGGAGTTCCGGGCAGTTCTTC. Filled out from reference TRBV5-1 and TRBJ2-1, the complete variable domain reads KAGVTQTPRYLIKTRGQQVTLSCSPISGHRSVSWYQQTPGQGLQFLFEYFSETQRNKGNFPGRFSGRQFSNSRSEMNVSTLELGDSALYLCASRPDPGSSGQFFGPGTRLTVL.

The rearrangement uses TRBV25-1 and TRBJ2-3; the match to TRBD2 covers 7 bases. Germline values: CDR1 MGHDK, CDR2 SYGVNS. CDR3 size: 16 residues. V lost 4 bases to trimming and J lost 4 bases; unmatched junction nucleotides: 11. In DNA form, the CDR3 reads TGTGCCAGCAGTGCCCAACTAGCCGGGGGGTCAGATACGCAGTATTTT. It codes for CASSAQLAGGSDTQYF.

V gene TRBV5-1 combines with J gene TRBJ2-7; 7 bases agree with TRBD1. The CDR3 contains 14 residues. V gave up 0 bases and J gave up 6 bases; unmatched junction bases: 6. CDR1 is SGHRS and CDR2 is YFSETQ in the germline V gene. The CDR3 is CASSLGAGGSEQYF. The CDR3 nucleotides are TGCGCCAGCAGCTTGGGCGCAGGGGGAAGCGAGCAGTACTTC.

The chain recombines TRBV18 with TRBJ2-7, with a tentative D call TRBD1 (6 bases). The CDR3 is made up of 16 amino acids. The V and J ends lost 2 bases and 0 bases respectively, with 14 bases between them. Per the germline V gene, CDR1 is KGHSH and CDR2 is LQKENI. CDR3 residues: CASSPGGGPSSYEQYF. Here the CDR3 DNA reads TGTGCCAGCTCACCAGGGGGCGGCCCCAGCTCCTACGAGCAGTACTTC.

The chain carries TRBV9 and TRBJ1-1; D gene unclear. Trimming left V 0 bases short and J 2 bases short, with 8 bases between. CDR3 length: 14 residues. Germline V gives CDR1 SGDLS, CDR2 YYNGEE. The CDR3 protein is CASSVAPSNTEAFF. CDR3 DNA sequence: TGTGCCAGCAGCGTAGCCCCATCCAACACTGAAGCTTTCTTT.

CDR3 nucleotides: TGTGCCAGCAGTGGGCTAGCGGGTTCCTCGGCAGATACGCAGTATTTT. Residues: CASSGLAGSSADTQYF. V is TRBV2 and J is TRBJ2-3; the match to TRBD2 covers 8 bases. Per the germline V gene, CDR1 is SNHLY and CDR2 is FYNNEI. Trimming cost V 4 bases and J 4 bases; bases outside gene matches: 10. CDR3 length equals 16 residues.

Worth noting for this clone: At the DNA level, this CDR3 is encoded by other sequences in the same sample as well. CDR3 sequence reads: CASSPDRGPDSGNTIYF. The CDR3 bases are TGTGCCAGCAGCCCGGACAGGGGCCCAGACTCTGGAAACACCATATATTTT. This chain links TRBV28 with TRBJ1-3, with 9 bases that match TRBD1. The ends lost 6 bases at V and 0 bases at J; junction bases unmatched: 9. The CDR3 runs 17 residues. Germline loops: CDR1 MDHEN, CDR2 SYDVKM.

The chain couples TRBV4-2 to TRBJ2-1, with D possibly being TRBD2 (6 bases). In germline, CDR1 is LGHNA, CDR2 YNFKEQ. This CDR3 is 16 amino acids long. V was trimmed by 0 bases and J by 5 bases, leaving 14 bases between them. The CDR3 spells CASSQDSRGSNNEQFF. In nucleotides, the CDR3 is TGTGCCAGCAGCCAAGACTCTCGGGGGAGTAACAATGAGCAGTTCTTC.

This clone is termed medium-sized (0.01 to 0.1%). The chain combines TRBV7-3 with TRBJ2-1; 14 bases are a match to TRBD2. CDR3 size: 17 residues. CDR1 and CDR2 from the germline V gene are SGHTA and FQGTGA. Trimming removed 5 bases from V and 9 bases from J; junction bases left unmatched: 12. This CDR3 is CASSVLGTSGSIGEQFF. The CDR3 DNA reads as TGTGCCAGCAGCGTACTTGGGACTAGCGGGAGTATCGGTGAGCAGTTCTTC.

This clone is labeled medium-sized. This sequence joins TRBV5-1 and TRBJ1-4; TRBD1 aligns across 7 bases. J gave up 4 bases and V 4 bases, and 4 bases lay outside the gene matches. This CDR3 is built from 14 residues. Germline CDR1 reads SGHRS; CDR2 reads YFSETQ. CDR3 in DNA: TGCGCCAGCAGCCCGACAGGGCTTAATGAAAAACTGTTTTTT. This sequence encodes CASSPTGLNEKLFF.

The rearrangement joins TRBV9 to TRBJ2-7, with unresolved D. This CDR3 contains 15 residues. Trimming shortened V by 2 bases and J by 0 bases, and 12 bases separated the two germline ends. Germline V lookup: CDR1 SGDLS, CDR2 YYNGEE. CDR3 sequence: CASSVSAGHSYEQYF. CDR3 DNA sequence: TGTGCCAGCAGCGTTTCGGCAGGCCACTCCTACGAGCAGTACTTC.

The rearrangement uses TRBV5-4 and TRBJ2-5, with 13 bases identical to TRBD2. J lost 3 bases, V lost 4 bases, and 6 bases had no gene match. CDR1 and CDR2 from the germline V gene are SGHNT and YYREEE (reference sequence). The CDR3 extends over 16 amino acids. CDR3 sequence reads: CASSMGLAGSKETQYF. DNA for the CDR3: TGTGCCAGCAGCATGGGACTAGCGGGAAGTAAAGAGACCCAGTACTTC.

The chain couples TRBV2 to TRBJ2-3, with 8 bases lining up with TRBD1. J was trimmed by 6 bases and V by 2 bases; bases with no gene match: 1. This CDR3 is built from 13 residues. CDR1 and CDR2 from the germline V gene are SNHLY and FYNNEI. The CDR3 DNA reads TGTGCCAGCAGTGAACAGGGGGCGGATACGCAGTATTTT. This gives the protein CASSEQGADTQYF.

The chain recombines TRBV5-1 with TRBJ2-5, with 15 bases matching TRBD2. V was clipped by 3 bases and J by 5 bases; unmatched bases: 8. The CDR3 spans 17 residues. Per germline, CDR1 SGHRS and CDR2 YFSETQ. The CDR3 loop is CASSSWTSGGAWETQYF. The CDR3 DNA reads TGCGCCAGCAGCTCGTGGACTAGCGGGGGGGCCTGGGAGACCCAGTACTTC.

This rearrangement joins TRBV6-2 or TRBV6-3 to TRBJ2-3, with 12 bases aligning to TRBD1. The length of the CDR3 is 16 residues. The V and J ends lost 5 bases and 0 bases, in that order; junction bases with no gene match: 3. The germline V gene has CDR1 MNHEY and CDR2 SVGEGT. Written as DNA, the CDR3 is TGTGCCAGCAGTCGCGGGACAGGGGGCAGCACAGATACGCAGTATTTT. It yields the protein CASSRGTGGSTDTQYF.

The chain is built from TRBV5-4 and TRBJ2-3, with 8 bases lining up with TRBD2. The V and J ends lost 4 bases and 1 base, in that order; junction bases with no gene match: 2. Germline assignment: CDR1 SGHNT and CDR2 YYREEE (reference sequence). The CDR3 is made up of 14 amino acids. CDR3 sequence: CASSRGGGTDTQYF. Written as DNA, the CDR3 is TGTGCCAGCAGCCGGGGGGGCGGCACAGATACGCAGTATTTT.

The rearrangement joins TRBV18 to TRBJ2-3; 10 bases line up with TRBD2. There are 16 residues in the CDR3. Germline CDR1 reads KGHSH; CDR2 reads LQKENI. V lost 3 bases and J lost 1; bases outside the gene matches: 4. The CDR3 coding sequence is TGTGCCAGCTCACCGGGCCTAGCGGGGGGCACAGATACGCAGTATTTT. It specifies CASSPGLAGGTDTQYF.

This clone was picked up one time. This rearrangement joins TRBV18 to TRBJ1-2; 7 nucleotides line up with TRBD1. Germline CDR1 is KGHSH and CDR2 is LQKENI. V was pared by 2 bases and J by 8 bases, with 8 bases of the junction left unmatched. The CDR3 is 14 residues long. CDR3 nucleotide sequence: TGTGCCAGCTCACCAGCCGGGACAGCCGAGGGCTACACCTTC. Its protein product is CASSPAGTAEGYTF.

This clone was detected once. This rearrangement joins TRBV5-4 to TRBJ2-1; 7 nucleotides agree with TRBD1. This CDR3 region has 15 residues. Per the germline V gene, CDR1 is SGHNT and CDR2 is YYREEE (reference sequence). V was clipped by 0 bases and J by 6 bases; unmatched bases: 6. For the CDR3, the DNA is TGTGCCAGCAGCTTGGCGACAGGGCCGGGCAATGAGCAGTTCTTC. This translates into CASSLATGPGNEQFF.

The rearrangement links TRBV5-4 to TRBJ2-7; 8 bases fit TRBD2. The V segment lost 4 bases and the J segment 6 bases; nucleotides outside the gene matches: 9. Per germline, CDR1 SGHNT and CDR2 YYREEE (reference sequence). There are 14 residues in the CDR3. Here the CDR3 DNA reads TGTGCCAGCAGCCGGGGGGGCGGGGCGGTCGAGCAGTACTTC. Translated, it gives CASSRGGGAVEQYF.

The V call is TRBV5-6, the J call TRBJ2-2; 10 nucleotides match TRBD1. Germline CDR1 reads SGHDT; CDR2 reads YYEEEE. Trimming removed 3 bases from V and 7 bases from J; junction bases left unmatched: 6. This CDR3 comprises 15 residues. CDR3 in DNA: TGTGCCAGCAGCTATTCGACAGGGGGCTTCGGGGAGCTGTTTTTT. It specifies CASSYSTGGFGELFF.

This clone has just a few counts. The chain employs TRBV6-2 or TRBV6-3 and TRBJ1-4, with 7 nucleotides matching TRBD1. The CDR3 totals 16 residues. V trimming: 5 bases; J trimming: 0 bases; junction bases outside the gene matches: 6. Germline V gene lookup returns CDR1 MNHEY and CDR2 SVGEGT. Here the CDR3 reads CASSRATGATNEKLFF. The CDR3 bases are TGTGCCAGCAGTCGAGCCACAGGGGCAACTAATGAAAAACTGTTTTTT.